Each of the 14 T cell receptor beta chains below was sequenced from the same sample in a study of blood T cell repertoires in COVID-19. The assay was immunoSEQ multiplex PCR, and TCRdb's table has in-frame clones only and misses some. The sample holds 180,000 or so clones, 85% seen once. The sequenced material came from peripheral blood. The receptor source for this set is a person aged 70 to 79 with COVID-19, enrolled during active disease.

The chain recombines TRBV6-2 or TRBV6-3 with TRBJ1-6; possible D gene TRBD1, 5 bases. V gave up 5 bases and J gave up 9 bases, with 20 bases separating them. The CDR3 consists of 16 residues. Per germline, CDR1 MNHEY and CDR2 SVGEGT. The CDR3 sequence: CASSDPTGPGGSPLHF. The CDR3 DNA reads TGTGCCAGCAGTGACCCTACGGGACCGGGGGGTTCACCCCTCCACTTT.

This chain joins TRBV7-3 and TRBJ2-7; TRBD2 might be the D (5 bases). Germline V gene sequence: CDR1 SGHTA, CDR2 FQGTGA. V lost 0 bases and J 6 bases, leaving 15 bases between the germline ends. The CDR3 has 15 amino acids. In DNA form, the CDR3 reads TGTGCCAGCAGCTTAACGGGGAAAACGGGGAGCGAGCAGTACTTC. Translated, it gives CASSLTGKTGSEQYF.

This clone was detected a few times. The chain links TRBV15 to TRBJ2-7, with TRBD1 matching 7 bases. The CDR3 covers 15 residues. Trimming took 1 base from V and 2 from J; bases not matched to a gene: 5. CDR1 is LNHNV, CDR2 YYDKDF, per germline (reference sequence). The CDR3 DNA reads as TGTGCCACCAGCAGAGTCAACAGGGGACCCTACGAGCAGTACTTC. Its protein product is CATSRVNRGPYEQYF.

Ten or more counts support this clone. Sequence at one end of the junction differs from germline and may be a read error. The V and J genes are TRBV28 and TRBJ1-4; D remains unclear. CDR3 size: 15 residues. CDR1 is MDHEN, CDR2 SYDVKM, per germline. The CDR3 coding sequence is TGTGCCAGCACTTTAGGAGACTTCTTTAATGAAAAACTGTTTTTT. Translated, it gives CASTLGDFFNEKLFF. Full variable domain (missing parts from reference TRBV28 and TRBJ1-4): DVKVTQSSRYLVKRTGEKVFLECVQDMDHENMFWYRQDPGLGLRLIYFSYDVKMKEKGDIPEGYSVSREKKERFSLILESASTNQTSMYLCASTLGDFFNEKLFFGSGTQLSVL.

The CDR3 bases are TGTGCCAGTAGTCCGGGACAGGGGTACACTGAAGCTTTCTTT. This codes for CASSPGQGYTEAFF. The chain combines TRBV19 with TRBJ1-1; 10 bases line up with TRBD1. Germline CDR1 is LNHDA and CDR2 is SQIVND (reference sequence). The trim removed 5 bases at V and 3 bases at J, leaving 3 bases unmatched. This CDR3 has 14 amino acids.

This chain joins TRBV5-4 and TRBJ2-1, with TRBD2 matching 15 bases. This CDR3 has 18 residues. Germline loops: CDR1 SGHNT, CDR2 YYREEE (reference sequence). V shed 0 bases and J 3 bases; nucleotides not matched to a gene: 4. CDR3 loop: CASSLGTSGRALYNEQFF. In DNA form, the CDR3 reads TGTGCCAGCAGCTTGGGGACTAGCGGGAGGGCTCTCTACAATGAGCAGTTCTTC.

This clone was seen only a few times. The chain has TRBV7-9 and TRBJ2-1; D might be TRBD2 (6 bases). Between the trimmed V and J ends, which lost 5 bases and 13 bases, there was a span of 21 bases. Germline CDR1 reads SEHNR; CDR2 reads FQNEAQ (reference sequence). This CDR3 has 14 amino acids. CDR3 nucleotide sequence: TGTGCCAGCAGCCTCTCCGTGGGCGGGATCGGACAGTTCTTC. Residues: CASSLSVGGIGQFF.

The chain joins TRBV11-2 to TRBJ2-3; perhaps TRBD2 as D (6 bases). Germline CDR1 reads SGHAT; CDR2 reads FQNNGV. The CDR3 runs to 15 residues. With 3 bases removed from V and 2 bases from J, the gap between germline ends came to 12 bases. This CDR3 is CASSFGSGFTDTQYF. CDR3 sequence (DNA): TGTGCCAGCAGCTTTGGTAGCGGATTCACAGATACGCAGTATTTT.

The V gene is TRBV28, the J gene TRBJ1-6; 7 positions match TRBD1. Per germline, CDR1 MDHEN and CDR2 SYDVKM. The junction had 6 bases not matched to a gene; V was cut back by 4 bases and J by 9 bases. There are 14 residues in the CDR3. CDR3 protein: CASSSTGDGSPLHF. For the CDR3, the DNA is TGTGCCAGCAGTTCCACAGGGGACGGTTCACCCCTCCACTTT.

V and J are TRBV5-6 and TRBJ2-5; 11 bases match TRBD2. The CDR3 extends over 17 amino acids. V lost 0 bases and J lost 4; bases outside the gene matches: 8. Germline V gene lookup returns CDR1 SGHDT and CDR2 YYEEEE. In DNA form, the CDR3 reads TGTGCCAGCAGCTTGGCACTAGCGGGAGCTGGTGGAGAGACCCAGTACTTC. Translation gives CASSLALAGAGGETQYF.

V gene TRBV7-2 combines with J gene TRBJ2-2; D may be TRBD1 (6 bases). The germline V and J ends were trimmed by 6 bases and 7 bases, with 15 bases remaining between them. The CDR3 totals 14 residues. The germline V gene has CDR1 SGHTA and CDR2 FQGNSA. The CDR3 sequence: CASSLGAGLGELFF. CDR3 coding DNA: TGTGCCAGCAGTCTGGGGGCCGGACTCGGGGAGCTGTTTTTT.

The table lists this clone with a count of one. The J gene is TRBJ2-1, the V gene TRBV7-9; 9 bases line up with TRBD2. There are 18 residues in the CDR3. Germline CDR1 SEHNR, CDR2 FQNEAQ (reference sequence). Germline trimming cut 6 bases from V and 5 bases from J; bases unmatched to any gene: 17. CDR3 coding DNA: TGTGCCAGCAGTGGCCGAACCATCCAGCGGGAGGACAACAATGAGCAGTTCTTC. It translates to CASSGRTIQREDNNEQFF.

Worth noting for this clone: The identical CDR3 is also encoded by other nucleotide sequences in the sample. The gene calls are TRBV7-3 and TRBJ2-3; TRBD2 aligns across 11 bases. The V and J ends lost 2 bases and 0 bases, in that order; junction bases with no gene match: 1. The CDR3 runs to 16 residues. Germline-derived CDR1 and CDR2 are SGHTA and FQGTGA. Here the CDR3 DNA reads TGTGCCAGCAGCTTAGGGACTAGCGGAAGCACAGATACGCAGTATTTT. It translates to CASSLGTSGSTDTQYF.

V usage is TRBV6-5 and J usage is TRBJ1-1, with D possibly matching TRBD1 (5 bases). The CDR3 extends over 14 amino acids. V was clipped by 7 bases and J by 4 bases, with 16 bases between them. Germline-derived CDR1 and CDR2 are MNHEY and SVGAGI. For the CDR3, the DNA is TGTGCCAGCAACGAATGGGGGGATTCCACTGAAGCTTTCTTT. The encoded protein is CASNEWGDSTEAFF.